This T cell receptor beta chain was recovered during a study of cytomegalovirus exposure and HLA in healthy donors. The wider study: Unique TCR beta sequences numbering approximately 100 million came from 150 million to 200 million T cells in an earlier analysis.

The CDR3 is 12 amino acids. The germline V and J ends were trimmed by 5 bases and 1 base, with 5 bases remaining between them. Germline V gene lookup returns CDR1 SNHLY and CDR2 FYNNEI. It was with 60 Vbeta and 13 Jbeta primers that the PCR ran. TCRdb's table, derived via immunoSEQ multiplex PCR, lists solely in-frame clones and lacks some. Here the sample spans roughly 100,000 clones, approximately 76% being singletons. As to this clone: Antigen specificity is unknown.

Study outcomes and limitations: A link between a missense DCLRE1C variant and TCR beta V- and J-gene trimming emerged from a later analysis. Of the V segments, some could not be distinguished, including TRBV6-2 and TRBV6-3, and were excluded.

Sequences were obtained from PBMCs. This sequence was found in a woman in her fifties or sixties in good health and CMV-seropositive. The chain employs TRBV2 and TRBJ1-1; D gene uncertain. The CDR3 DNA reads TGTGCCAGCAGTTCCCAGAACACTGAAGCTTTCTTT. Translated: CASSSQNTEAFF.